One sample yielded the 6 T cell receptor beta chains listed below, sequenced in a study of blood T cell repertoires in COVID-19 (dated by TCRdb to between 2020 and 2021). The method behind the library was the immunoSEQ multiplex PCR assay. TCRdb obtained this table from immuneACCESS and retained in-frame rearrangements with V and J assigned. These tables miss some clones; where compared with another copy, unresolved V genes account for less than half of the shortfall, and the remainder is unexplained. The sample table contains 100,000 to 150,000 clones; only one count was recorded for approximately 90% of them. The top ten clones comprise 4.3% of the sample. The sample taken for sequencing was peripheral blood. The receptors come from a man in his sixties with COVID-19, enrolled during active disease.

The chain carries TRBV5-4 and TRBJ2-5, with 11 positions matching TRBD1. The CDR3 length is 16 residues. The V segment lost 4 bases and the J segment 5 bases; nucleotides outside the gene matches: 10. Germline V gives CDR1 SGHNT, CDR2 YYREEE (reference sequence). CDR3 bases: TGTGCCAGCAGCCAACCGGGACAGGGGGTCCGGGAGACCCAGTACTTC. It specifies CASSQPGQGVRETQYF.

The chain is built from TRBV28 and TRBJ2-3; 12 nucleotides match TRBD2. The CDR3 is 20 residues long. Germline-derived CDR1 and CDR2 are MDHEN and SYDVKM. V shed 6 bases and J 7 bases; nucleotides not matched to a gene: 23. The CDR3 coding sequence is TGTGCCAGCAGCCCTCGACTAGCGGGGGCGCAACAGGGAACAATAAATACGCAGTATTTT. Translating it yields CASSPRLAGAQQGTINTQYF.

This rearrangement joins TRBV5-4 to TRBJ2-2; TRBD2 is a possible D gene (7 bases). The CDR3 consists of 16 residues. CDR1 is SGHNT and CDR2 is YYREEE in the germline V gene (reference sequence). The V and J ends lost 5 bases and 5 bases respectively, with 19 bases between them. Here the CDR3 reads CASSHLFGGRTGELFF. CDR3 bases: TGTGCCAGCAGTCACCTTTTCGGGGGGCGGACCGGGGAGCTGTTTTTT. Combining the CDR3 with reference TRBV5-4 and TRBJ2-2 gives the whole variable domain ETGVTQSPTHLIKTRGQQVTLRCSSQSGHNTVSWYQQALGQGPQFIFQYYREEENGRGNFPPRFSGLQFPNYSSELNVNALELDDSALYLCASSHLFGGRTGELFFGEGSRLTVL.

The rearrangement joins TRBV4-2 to TRBJ2-7; a weak D match, TRBD1 (6 bases). Looked up from germline, CDR1 is LGHNA and CDR2 is YNFKEQ. V was pared by 1 base and J by 1 base, with 14 bases between. The CDR3 runs 16 residues. The CDR3 reads CASSQVGVTGSYEQYF. CDR3 in DNA: TGTGCCAGCAGCCAAGTCGGAGTCACAGGGTCCTACGAGCAGTACTTC.

In DNA, the CDR3 is TGTGCCAGCAGATCGCGCCCCCTGGACAGGCGGGGAAACACCATATATTTT. This encodes CASRSRPLDRRGNTIYF. The chain employs TRBV28 and TRBJ1-3; 7 bases fit TRBD1. Germline V gene sequence: CDR1 MDHEN, CDR2 SYDVKM. The CDR3 is made up of 17 amino acids. The V segment lost 6 bases and the J segment 4 bases; nucleotides outside the gene matches: 15. The full variable domain, completed using reference TRBV28 and TRBJ1-3, is DVKVTQSSRYLVKRTGEKVFLECVQDMDHENMFWYRQDPGLGLRLIYFSYDVKMKEKGDIPEGYSVSREKKERFSLILESASTNQTSMYLCASRSRPLDRRGNTIYFGEGSWLTVV.

The genes are TRBV29-1 and TRBJ1-1; 10 nucleotides align to TRBD1. The germline V gene has CDR1 SQVTM and CDR2 ANQGSEA. CDR3 length: 16 residues. V shed 2 bases and J 5 bases; nucleotides not matched to a gene: 11. The CDR3 is CSVELRGTGAGTEAFF. CDR3 sequence (DNA): TGCAGCGTTGAATTAAGGGGGACAGGGGCGGGTACTGAAGCTTTCTTT.